These 25 T cell receptor beta chains came from one sample sequenced in a study of blood T cells in healthy people across ages. Sample-barcoded 5' priming and a J-beta primer mix drove a second PCR of about 6 to 12 cycles. Via MiXCR, TCRdb re-called the 5' RACE reads, giving one row per CDR3 protein. The sample contains 1.5 million to 2 million distinct CDR3 sequences, about 35% of which appear only once. Sequenced input: blood. The receptors were sampled from a woman in her twenties or thirties in good health.

This clonotype was found a few times. V gene TRBV6-6 combines with J gene TRBJ2-5; D call uncertain. V lost 0 bases and J lost 5, with 10 bases in between. Germline CDR1 is MNHNY and CDR2 is SVGAGI (reference sequence). This CDR3 is built from 14 residues. CDR3 in DNA: TGTGCCAGCAGTTACTCGACACGTTGGGAGACCCAGTACTTC. Amino acids: CASSYSTRWETQYF.

This clonotype was observed a handful of times. The chain carries TRBV29-1 and TRBJ2-2; weak D call: TRBD1 (5 bases). Trimming removed 3 bases from V and 0 bases from J, with 5 bases in between. The length of the CDR3 is 13 residues. Germline CDR1 SQVTM, CDR2 ANQGSEA. DNA of the CDR3: TGCAGCGTTGACAGGGCGAACACCGGGGAGCTGTTTTTT. Encoded protein: CSVDRANTGELFF.

A remark on this clonotype: Germline is not matched at one junction end, which may reflect a read error. V is TRBV29-1 and J is TRBJ2-2, with 7 nucleotides matching TRBD1. This CDR3 has 13 residues. Per the germline V gene, CDR1 is SQVTM and CDR2 is ANQGSEA. The CDR3 DNA sequence: TGCAGCGTAGACAGGGTGAACACCGGGAAGCTGTTTTTT. Translation: CSVDRVNTGKLFF.

The chain uses TRBV15 and TRBJ2-1; tentatively, D is TRBD1 (6 bases). Germline-derived CDR1 and CDR2 are LNHNV and YYDKDF (reference sequence). Trimming took 3 bases from V and 9 from J, leaving 15 bases between them. The length of the CDR3 is 14 residues. CDR3 sequence (DNA): TGTGCCACCAGCAGGGTAGTTGAGGGGGTTGAGCAGTTCTTC. This codes for CATSRVVEGVEQFF.

V is TRBV10-3 and J is TRBJ1-6; 8 nucleotides match TRBD1. Germline values: CDR1 ENHRY, CDR2 SYGVKD. The CDR3 has 12 residues. Trimming cost V 11 bases and J 10 bases; bases outside gene matches: 7. The CDR3: CAAAGGRSPLHF. The DNA of the CDR3 is TGTGCCGCAGCAGGGGGCAGATCACCCCTCCACTTT.

This clonotype was seen more than once but under ten times. CDR3 sequence: CSARDLDSGEVTYEQYF. The DNA for the CDR3 is TGCAGTGCTAGAGATCTCGATTCCGGGGAGGTCACCTACGAGCAGTACTTC. The V gene is TRBV20-1, the J gene TRBJ2-7, with a weak D call TRBD2 (6 bases). Trimming took off 0 bases at V and 2 bases at J, with 20 bases between the two ends. This CDR3 is 17 amino acids long. The V gene's germline CDR1 is DFQATT and CDR2 SNEGSKA (reference sequence).

This clonotype was detected many times. The chain employs TRBV27 and TRBJ2-7, with 13 positions matching TRBD2. Germline CDR1 MNHEY, CDR2 SMNVEV (reference sequence). CDR3 length: 16 amino acids. With 3 bases clipped from V and 5 bases from J, the junction kept 7 bases outside the gene matches. This CDR3 is CASSFKQGLAGDEQYF. CDR3 coding DNA: TGTGCCAGCAGTTTTAAGCAAGGACTAGCGGGAGACGAGCAGTACTTC.

The rearrangement uses TRBV5-4 and TRBJ2-1; D is possibly TRBD1 or TRBD2 (5 bases each). CDR1 is SGHNT, CDR2 YYREEE, per germline (reference sequence). Trimming pared 0 bases from V and 6 bases from J, leaving 16 bases between. CDR3 length: 16 residues. CDR3 nucleotides: TGTGCCAGCAGCTTGGCACACCGGGGCAGCGGCAATGAGCAGTTCTTC. This gives the protein CASSLAHRGSGNEQFF.

This clonotype was seen more than once but under ten times. This sequence joins TRBV3-1 and TRBJ1-5, with unresolved D. Germline CDR1 and CDR2: LGHDT and YNNKEL (reference sequence). The CDR3 is 13 residues long. Trimming removed 3 bases at V and 4 bases at J, with 7 bases between. CDR3 nucleotides: TGTGCCAGCAGCCAGAGTACAAATCAGCCCCAGCATTTT. Protein: CASSQSTNQPQHF.

V gene TRBV28 combines with J gene TRBJ1-2; D is ambiguous. This CDR3 contains 17 residues. From germline, CDR1 is MDHEN and CDR2 SYDVKM. Trimming shortened V by 3 bases and J by 3 bases, and 20 bases separated the two germline ends. CDR3 DNA: TGTGCCAGCAGTTTGGATCTGGCTCGGAGGTCTGACTATGGCTACACCTTC. As protein: CASSLDLARRSDYGYTF.

The chain couples TRBV5-1 to TRBJ1-2, with a possible D match to TRBD1 (5 bases). V was trimmed by 2 bases and J by 6 bases, leaving 20 bases between them. There are 16 residues in the CDR3. The V gene's germline CDR1 is SGHRS and CDR2 YFSETQ. The CDR3 nucleotides read TGCGCCAGCAGCTTTCTCGGGACGGGTGGGTCGGATGGCTACACCTTC. Translated, it gives CASSFLGTGGSDGYTF.

V is TRBV6-6 and J is TRBJ2-7, with D unclear. V was trimmed by 0 bases and J by 4 bases, leaving 16 bases between them. CDR1 MNHNY and CDR2 SVGAGI come from the germline V gene (reference sequence). The CDR3 loop spans 16 amino acids. CDR3 sequence: CASSYSTYTERYEQYF. As DNA, the CDR3 is TGTGCCAGCAGTTACTCGACGTACACGGAAAGGTACGAGCAGTACTTC.

This clonotype was seen more than once but under ten times. The CDR3 DNA follows: TGTGCCAGCAGCCGTACCCGGGTGGCCCGACAAGAGACCCAGTACTTC. Translated: CASSRTRVARQETQYF. The chain uses TRBV3-1 and TRBJ2-5; D is uncertain. Germline CDR1 is LGHDT and CDR2 is YNNKEL (reference sequence). V lost 4 bases and J lost 2, with 17 bases in between. This CDR3 is built from 16 residues.

This clonotype was seen only a few times. The CDR3 nucleotides read TGTGCCAGCAGTCCCACGAGTGGGGACGTAAAAGAGACCCAGTACTTC. Its translation: CASSPTSGDVKETQYF. This chain joins TRBV6-5 and TRBJ2-5; D may correspond to TRBD1 or TRBD2 (5 bases each). The CDR3 extends over 16 amino acids. Germline CDR1 reads MNHEY; CDR2 reads SVGAGI. V lost 5 bases and J 3 bases, leaving 19 bases between the germline ends.

There are a few counts of this clonotype. The V gene is TRBV14, the J gene TRBJ2-1, with a possible D match to TRBD2 (6 bases). CDR3 length: 14 residues. CDR1 and CDR2 (germline): SGHDN, FVKESK. The germline V and J ends were trimmed by 3 bases and 8 bases, with 14 bases remaining between them. In nucleotides, the CDR3 is TGTGCCAGCAGCCACGGAGGCGGGATGTATGAGCAGTTCTTC. Translated, it gives CASSHGGGMYEQFF.

This clonotype turned up a few times. The CDR3 loop reads CASSPGTSDSNQPQHF. The CDR3 DNA follows: TGTGCCAGCAGCCCCGGGACAAGTGATAGCAATCAGCCCCAGCATTTT. The chain links TRBV4-2 to TRBJ1-5; TRBD1 is a possible D gene (6 bases). V dropped 4 bases and J dropped 0 bases, with 13 bases sitting between them. The CDR3 spans 16 residues. CDR1 is LGHNA and CDR2 is YNFKEQ in the germline V gene.

The chain is built from TRBV18 and TRBJ1-5, with 9 bases that match TRBD1. CDR1 is KGHSH, CDR2 LQKENI, per germline. CDR3 length equals 15 residues. The V segment lost 5 bases and the J segment 7 bases; nucleotides outside the gene matches: 9. The CDR3 region has the DNA TGTGCCAGCTCAGAAATACAGGGGGCACAGCAGCCCCAGCATTTT. It codes for CASSEIQGAQQPQHF.

The V gene is TRBV5-1, the J gene TRBJ1-2; D unresolved. V gave up 4 bases and J gave up 7 bases, with 20 bases separating them. There are 15 residues in the CDR3. The germline CDR1 and CDR2 sequences are SGHRS and YFSETQ. CDR3 bases: TGCGCCAGCAGCCCGGAAGGAAGGGCTGACCGTGGCTACACCTTC. Translation gives CASSPEGRADRGYTF.

CDR3 sequence reads: CASSPSTGNRGEQFF. DNA of the CDR3: TGTGCCAGCAGCCCTAGTACAGGGAATCGGGGTGAGCAGTTCTTC. V usage is TRBV7-6 and J usage is TRBJ2-1, with D possibly TRBD1 on 6 matching bases. The V gene's germline CDR1 is SGHVS and CDR2 FNYEAQ. Trimming took 5 bases from V and 9 from J, leaving 20 bases between them. The CDR3 has 15 amino acids. Filled out from reference TRBV7-6 and TRBJ2-1, the complete variable domain reads GAGVSQSPRYKVTKRGQDVALRCDPISGHVSLYWYRQALGQGPEFLTYFNYEAQQDKSGLPNDRFSAERPEGSISTLTIQRTEQRDSAMYRCASSPSTGNRGEQFFGPGTRLTVL.

The sample holds a few counts of this clonotype. The genes are TRBV5-5 and TRBJ2-1; 8 bases fit TRBD1. CDR3 length equals 17 residues. The junction had 14 bases not matched to a gene; V was cut back by 0 bases and J by 9 bases. The V gene's germline CDR1 is SGHKS and CDR2 YYEKEE (reference sequence). CDR3 nucleotides: TGTGCCAGCAGCTTGGTTTCAGGACAGGGAACAGTACGTGAGCAGTTCTTC. Translated: CASSLVSGQGTVREQFF. The full variable domain, completed using reference TRBV5-5 and TRBJ2-1, is DAGVTQSPTHLIKTRGQQVTLRCSPISGHKSVSWYQQVLGQGPQFIFQYYEKEERGRGNFPDRFSARQFPNYSSELNVNALLLGDSALYLCASSLVSGQGTVREQFFGPGTRLTVL.

The chain employs TRBV15 and TRBJ2-3; tentatively, D is TRBD1 (6 bases). Between the trimmed V and J ends, which lost 5 bases and 0 bases, there was a span of 15 bases. This CDR3 is built from 16 residues. The germline V gene encodes CDR1 LNHNV and CDR2 YYDKDF (reference sequence). Here the CDR3 reads CATSPGTQASTDTQYF. The CDR3 region has the DNA TGTGCCACCAGCCCAGGGACACAAGCAAGCACAGATACGCAGTATTTT.

The CDR3 DNA sequence: TGTGCCAGCAGCCTGACTAGCGGGAGAGTAGCGGACGAGCAGTACTTC. Translated, it gives CASSLTSGRVADEQYF. The chain couples TRBV3-1 to TRBJ2-7; 12 bases agree with TRBD2. CDR1 and CDR2 from the germline V gene are LGHDT and YNNKEL (reference sequence). This CDR3 spans 16 amino acids. Unmatched junction bases numbered 9, after V lost 4 bases and J lost 5 bases.

The chain uses TRBV20-1 and TRBJ2-5; TRBD1 matches at 11 bases. The germline CDR1 and CDR2 sequences are DFQATT and SNEGSKA (reference sequence). After removal of 6 bases from V and 5 bases from J, the junction contained 11 bases not matched to a gene. This CDR3 has 15 amino acids. CDR3 protein: CSAIRWDRGVETQYF. CDR3 sequence (DNA): TGCAGTGCCATTCGCTGGGACAGGGGGGTGGAGACCCAGTACTTC.

This clonotype was detected only a few times. The rearrangement uses TRBV30 and TRBJ1-2, with D unresolved. The ends were cut back, 2 bases at V and 0 bases at J, with 10 bases in the middle. CDR3 length: 14 residues. CDR1 GTSNPN and CDR2 SVGIG come from the germline V gene (reference sequence). CDR3 nucleotide sequence: TGTGCCTGGAGTCGCCGGCTAGCTAACTATGGCTACACCTTC. It specifies CAWSRRLANYGYTF.

This CDR3 is CAWNHGSTGELFF. The CDR3 DNA is TGTGCCTGGAATCACGGGTCCACCGGGGAGCTGTTTTTT. V usage is TRBV30 and J usage is TRBJ2-2, with D uncertain. Germline V gene data show CDR1 as GTSNPN and CDR2 as SVGIG (reference sequence). The CDR3 is made up of 13 amino acids. Deletions cut 4 bases from V and 4 bases from J, with 10 bases between.